These 7 T cell receptor beta chains were all obtained from the same sample, sequenced in a study of blood T cell repertoires in COVID-19. The protocol was immunoSEQ multiplex PCR, while the TCRdb copy is restricted to in-frame clones and leaves out a portion. In the table there are some 250,000 clones, around 87% of which are singletons. Sequences were obtained from peripheral blood. The receptor source for this set is a woman in her 30s who had recovered from COVID-19.

The gene calls are TRBV6-5 and TRBJ1-2; TRBD1 matches 9 bases. The length of the CDR3 is 13 residues. The V segment lost 6 bases and the J segment 5 bases; nucleotides outside the gene matches: 4. Per the germline V gene, CDR1 is MNHEY and CDR2 is SVGAGI. The CDR3 DNA is TGTGCCAGCAGCCCCGGGACAGGGTATGGCTACACCTTC. The encoded protein is CASSPGTGYGYTF.

This chain links TRBV5-1 with TRBJ2-2; 9 bases map to TRBD1. The CDR3 is made up of 15 amino acids. The trim removed 1 base at V and 6 bases at J, leaving 4 bases unmatched. Germline CDR1 SGHRS, CDR2 YFSETQ. The CDR3 DNA reads as TGCGCCAGCAGCTTGAGGACAGGGGACGCCGGGGAGCTGTTTTTT. Its protein is CASSLRTGDAGELFF.

This chain uses TRBV5-6 with TRBJ1-1; a weak D match, TRBD1 (6 bases). The V end lost 0 bases, the J end lost 4 bases, and 13 bases lay between the germline ends. The germline CDR1 and CDR2 sequences are SGHDT and YYEEEE. There are 15 residues in the CDR3. This CDR3 is CASSLDMAGATEAFF. The CDR3, as DNA: TGTGCCAGCAGCTTGGATATGGCGGGGGCCACTGAAGCTTTCTTT.

The rearrangement uses TRBV5-5 and TRBJ2-1; 10 positions match TRBD2. Trimming removed 0 bases from V and 9 bases from J; junction bases left unmatched: 9. The CDR3 extends over 16 amino acids. CDR1 and CDR2 (germline): SGHKS, YYEKEE (reference sequence). CDR3 sequence (DNA): TGTGCCAGCAGCTTGGCGTTAGTAGCGGGGGGCAGTGAGCAGTTCTTC. Translating gives CASSLALVAGGSEQFF.

The chain has TRBV3-1 (or the pseudogene TRBV3-2) and TRBJ2-3; TRBD2 matches at 8 bases. The germline CDR1 and CDR2 sequences are LGHDT and YNNKEL (reference sequence). The length of the CDR3 is 17 residues. The V gene end was trimmed by 1 base and the J gene end by 1 base; junction bases not matched to a gene: 7. For the CDR3, the DNA is TGTGCCAGCAGCCAAGCCACGATGCGGGGGGGCACAGATACGCAGTATTTT. The encoded protein is CASSQATMRGGTDTQYF.

V usage is TRBV6-5 and J usage is TRBJ1-2; 7 nucleotides agree with TRBD1. The germline V gene has CDR1 MNHEY and CDR2 SVGAGI. This CDR3 spans 14 amino acids. V lost 2 bases and J lost 8; bases outside the gene matches: 8. Here the CDR3 DNA reads TGTGCCAGCAGTTACGAGGGACAGATAGGGGGCTACACCTTC. It yields the protein CASSYEGQIGGYTF.

The rearrangement joins TRBV19 to TRBJ1-2, with D possibly TRBD1 on 5 matching bases. Trimming pared 7 bases from V and 5 bases from J, leaving 20 bases between. Germline lookup yields CDR1 LNHDA and CDR2 SQIVND (reference sequence). CDR3 size: 15 residues. For the CDR3, the DNA is TGTGCCAGTACCGATAGGGGCAGGCAAATTTATGGCTACACCTTC. Amino acids: CASTDRGRQIYGYTF.